This TCR beta chain was sequenced for a study of blood T cell repertoires in COVID-19. In the study overall: PBMCs, B-cell-depleted T cells, or T cells were the source of the cDNA or gDNA that made up the material.

Sequenced by immunoSEQ multiplex PCR; TCRdb stores in-frame clones only, minus some. The table has some 80,000 clones, 65% to 80% seen once. The CDR3 contains 15 residues. Germline V lookup: CDR1 SGHRS, CDR2 YFSETQ. Losses at the gene ends were 5 bases for V and 6 bases for J; bases not matched to a gene: 11. The chain couples TRBV5-1 to TRBJ2-1; 7 positions match TRBD1. The receptor's source is a woman of 80 years or more with active or convalescent COVID-19. Sequenced material: peripheral blood. CDR3 nucleotides: TGCGCCAGCAGTCCCGACAGGGTAAGGGTCAATGAGCAGTTCTTC. Translation gives CASSPDRVRVNEQFF.